These 15 T cell receptor beta chains came from one sample sequenced in a study of T cells in Graves' hyperthyroidism and ophthalmopathy. Using RNA transcripts as the source, TCR beta CDR3 regions were amplified. First-round RT-PCR of the TCR CDR3 relied on the HTBI primer set. TCRdb reprocessed the multiplex PCR reads via MiXCR and lists one record per CDR3 protein. The repertoire holds 530,000 or so distinct CDR3 sequences, with 17% as singletons. Sample: blood. The receptors originated from a woman under 30 with Graves' ophthalmopathy.

This clonotype was detected only once. The chain recombines TRBV20-1 with TRBJ2-1, with 13 positions matching TRBD2. CDR3 size: 15 residues. Losses at the gene ends were 4 bases for V and 7 bases for J; bases not matched to a gene: 7. CDR1 DFQATT and CDR2 SNEGSKA come from the germline V gene (reference sequence). The CDR3 DNA sequence: TGCAGTGCTACAAGACTAGCGGGAGGTGGGAATGAGCAGTTCTTC. It codes for CSATRLAGGGNEQFF.

This rearrangement joins TRBV11-2 to TRBJ1-4; the D is unclear. Germline V gene lookup returns CDR1 SGHAT and CDR2 FQNNGV. The CDR3 runs 15 residues. Trimming pared 5 bases from V and 5 bases from J, leaving 15 bases between. CDR3 in amino acids: CASSESGRLNEKLFF. CDR3 DNA: TGTGCCAGCAGCGAGAGCGGGCGTCTCAATGAAAAACTGTTTTTT.

In this sample, this clonotype turned up many times. The V call is TRBV9, the J call TRBJ2-5, with 7 bases aligning to TRBD1. The CDR3 is 13 residues long. CDR1 and CDR2 from the germline V gene are SGDLS and YYNGEE. The V gene end was trimmed by 2 bases and the J gene end by 5 bases; junction bases not matched to a gene: 3. For the CDR3, the DNA is TGTGCCAGCAGCGTGACAGGGTCCGAGACCCAGTACTTC. It encodes CASSVTGSETQYF.

At least ten counts were recorded for this clonotype. This chain uses TRBV28 with TRBJ2-7, with 7 bases identical to TRBD2. V was clipped by 2 bases and J by 0 bases; unmatched bases: 7. There are 16 residues in the CDR3. From germline, CDR1 is MDHEN and CDR2 SYDVKM. The CDR3 region has the DNA TGTGCCAGCAGTTTAGGCCCGGGACTATTCTCCTACGAGCAGTACTTC. Translating it yields CASSLGPGLFSYEQYF.

This chain joins TRBV20-1 and TRBJ1-1, with D uncertain. Germline V gene lookup returns CDR1 DFQATT and CDR2 SNEGSKA (reference sequence). This CDR3 contains 14 residues. V shed 1 base and J shed 0 bases, with 9 bases lying between them. The DNA of the CDR3 is TGCAGTGCTAGAGCAGACTCCCTGAACACTGAAGCTTTCTTT. Amino acid sequence: CSARADSLNTEAFF.

This clonotype was seen many times. The gene calls are TRBV28 and TRBJ2-3, with TRBD2 as a possible D gene (6 bases). Trimming stripped 6 bases from V and 2 bases from J, with 18 bases between. Germline V lookup: CDR1 MDHEN, CDR2 SYDVKM. The CDR3 spans 16 residues. CDR3 region: CASSSWGGEVTDTQYF. The DNA of the CDR3 is TGTGCCAGCAGCTCGTGGGGCGGGGAAGTCACAGATACGCAGTATTTT.

This clonotype was detected ten times or more. The V call is TRBV7-2, the J call TRBJ2-1; D tentatively fits TRBD1 or TRBD2 (5 bases each). V lost 5 bases, J lost 6 bases, and 17 bases lay in between. Germline values: CDR1 SGHTA, CDR2 FQGNSA. The CDR3 has 15 amino acids. CDR3 nucleotide sequence: TGTGCCAGCAGCCCGACCTCGGGACCGGGCAATGAGCAGTTCTTC. Residues: CASSPTSGPGNEQFF.

This clonotype occurred a few times. V and J are TRBV7-2 and TRBJ1-2; tentatively, D is TRBD1 (5 bases). V lost 6 bases to trimming and J lost 13 bases, with 27 bases between them. This CDR3 is 15 amino acids long. Germline V gene sequence: CDR1 SGHTA, CDR2 FQGNSA. The CDR3 reads CASSSGGGNNYGPTF. DNA of the CDR3: TGTGCCAGCAGTAGTGGGGGAGGAAACAACTATGGCCCCACCTTC.

In its sample, this clonotype was seen many times. The chain joins TRBV2 to TRBJ2-7; 13 nucleotides align to TRBD2. CDR3 length: 20 amino acids. Germline CDR1 and CDR2: SNHLY and FYNNEI. The trim removed 0 bases at V and 4 bases at J, leaving 15 bases unmatched. The chain's CDR3 is CASSEARGAKTSGRLYEQYF. As DNA, the CDR3 is TGTGCCAGCAGTGAAGCACGTGGAGCGAAGACTAGCGGGAGGTTATACGAGCAGTACTTC.

This clonotype has a count of ten or more. The chain carries TRBV2 and TRBJ2-1; 9 bases map to TRBD2. Germline V gives CDR1 SNHLY, CDR2 FYNNEI. The CDR3 contains 14 residues. V gave up 4 bases and J gave up 8 bases; unmatched junction bases: 6. In nucleotides, the CDR3 is TGTGCCAGCAGTGTGGGCGGGGGGGCGGATGAGCAGTTCTTC. Protein product: CASSVGGGADEQFF.

This clonotype showed up many times. CDR3 loop: CASSLLYSNQPQHF. Written as DNA, the CDR3 is TGTGCCAGCAGTTTACTGTATAGCAATCAGCCCCAGCATTTT. V gene TRBV28 combines with J gene TRBJ1-5; no definite D call. The germline V gene encodes CDR1 MDHEN and CDR2 SYDVKM. V lost 2 bases, J lost 0 bases, and 5 bases lay in between. This CDR3 contains 14 residues.

The J gene is TRBJ2-1, the V gene TRBV9; TRBD2 matches 8 bases. Trimming cost V 0 bases and J 6 bases; bases outside gene matches: 5. CDR1 and CDR2 (germline): SGDLS, YYNGEE. CDR3 length: 15 amino acids. DNA of the CDR3: TGTGCCAGCAGCGTAGAGGGACTAGAAGGCAATGAGCAGTTCTTC. The encoded protein is CASSVEGLEGNEQFF.

The table lists this clonotype with many counts. This chain joins TRBV12-3 or TRBV12-4 and TRBJ1-2, with D unresolved. V dropped 6 bases and J dropped 5 bases, with 13 bases sitting between them. The CDR3 contains 13 residues. Here the CDR3 reads CASSLTENYGYTF. The CDR3 DNA is TGTGCCAGCAGCTTAACAGAGAATTATGGCTACACCTTC.

Only a few counts were recorded for this clonotype. This chain connects TRBV4-3 to TRBJ1-4; D unclear. This CDR3 is 17 amino acids long. Germline V gene sequence: CDR1 LGHNA, CDR2 YSLEER. V was clipped by 0 bases and J by 0 bases, with 11 bases between them. CDR3 coding DNA: TGCGCCAGCAGCCAAGATGCCTTCCAAGCAACTAATGAAAAACTGTTTTTT. Protein product: CASSQDAFQATNEKLFF.

Only a few counts were recorded for this clonotype. The CDR3 loop reads CASGRGYTEAFF. CDR3 DNA sequence: TGTGCCAGTGGACGGGGCTACACTGAAGCTTTCTTT. J is TRBJ1-1 and V is TRBV19; possibly TRBD1 for D (5 bases). Germline V gene lookup returns CDR1 LNHDA and CDR2 SQIVND (reference sequence). The CDR3 contains 12 residues. V was cut by 8 bases and J by 3 bases, with 10 bases left in between.